Each of the 25 T cell receptor beta chains below was sequenced from the same sample in a study of T cell changes during pregnancy in multiple sclerosis (dated by TCRdb to between 2018 and 2021). The library was made by the immunoSEQ multiplex PCR assay. The clones in this table, taken by TCRdb from immuneACCESS, are in-frame only. Not every clone is retained; where verified, under half of the shortfall comes from an unresolved V gene, and the cause of the rest is unknown. This sample comprises roughly 99,000 clones, 85% to 95% of them detected only once. The ten largest clones capture around 0.8% of the sample. Sequences were derived from peripheral blood, sampled in the third trimester of pregnancy. These receptors were collected from a female donor in good health, enrolled as a control in a pregnancy study.

The chain recombines TRBV19 with TRBJ1-2; 8 bases are shared with TRBD1. The trim removed 11 bases at V and 4 bases at J, leaving 3 bases unmatched. The length of the CDR3 is 11 residues. Germline loops: CDR1 LNHDA, CDR2 SQIVND (reference sequence). CDR3 sequence (DNA): TGTGCCGGGGGACAGGCCTATGGCTACACCTTC. Translating gives CAGGQAYGYTF.

This chain connects TRBV5-1 to TRBJ1-2; D is unresolved. The CDR3 extends over 15 amino acids. Trimming shortened V by 4 bases and J by 4 bases, and 17 bases separated the two germline ends. Germline V gene data show CDR1 as SGHRS and CDR2 as YFSETQ. This CDR3 is CASSQTGRSVYGYTF. The CDR3 DNA reads as TGCGCCAGCAGCCAAACGGGTCGATCGGTCTATGGCTACACCTTC.

V usage is TRBV5-8 and J usage is TRBJ2-7, with 7 bases aligning to TRBD2. V lost 4 bases to trimming and J lost 1 base; unmatched junction nucleotides: 5. This CDR3 is built from 14 residues. Germline V gene lookup returns CDR1 SGHTS and CDR2 YDEGEE. The CDR3 DNA is TGTGCCAGCAGCCAGTGGGGGGGATCCTACGAGCAGTACTTC. This sequence encodes CASSQWGGSYEQYF.

The V gene is TRBV11-3, the J gene TRBJ2-5; TRBD2 agrees at 7 bases. CDR1 is SGHNT and CDR2 is YENEEA in the germline V gene. This CDR3 spans 14 amino acids. Trimming removed 1 base from V and 4 bases from J; junction bases left unmatched: 3. The CDR3 is CASSLGGGGETQYF. In DNA form, the CDR3 reads TGTGCCAGCAGCTTAGGGGGCGGGGGAGAGACCCAGTACTTC.

This clone was found once. The V call is TRBV4-3, the J call TRBJ1-1, with TRBD1 as a possible D gene (6 bases). Trimming removed 1 base from V and 0 bases from J, with 18 bases in between. The germline V gene encodes CDR1 LGHNA and CDR2 YSLEER. The CDR3 runs to 18 residues. The CDR3 DNA sequence: TGCGCCAGCAGCCAAGCAACCCTCCCACAGGGACTGAACACTGAAGCTTTCTTT. It codes for CASSQATLPQGLNTEAFF.

The chain employs TRBV9 and TRBJ2-2; D gene uncertain. This CDR3 comprises 16 residues. Germline CDR1 reads SGDLS; CDR2 reads YYNGEE. V dropped 4 bases and J dropped 0 bases, with 13 bases sitting between them. The CDR3 region has the DNA TGTGCCAGCAGCCTAACAGAAACTCCGAACACCGGGGAGCTGTTTTTT. Protein: CASSLTETPNTGELFF.

The chain joins TRBV30 to TRBJ1-1; possible D gene TRBD1, 5 bases. Looked up from germline, CDR1 is GTSNPN and CDR2 is SVGIG (reference sequence). CDR3 length: 14 amino acids. The ends were cut back, 4 bases at V and 6 bases at J, with 18 bases in the middle. The CDR3 here is CAWIPGVRRSEAFF. CDR3 coding DNA: TGTGCCTGGATACCGGGGGTCAGGCGGTCTGAAGCTTTCTTT. The whole variable domain, filled in from reference TRBV30 and TRBJ1-1, reads SQTIHQWPATLVQPVGSPLSLECTVEGTSNPNLYWYRQAAGRGLQLLFYSVGIGQISSEVPQNLSASRPQDRQFILSSKKLLLSDSGFYLCAWIPGVRRSEAFFGQGTRLTVV.

The chain has TRBV30 and TRBJ1-2; D is possibly TRBD1 (5 bases). Germline values: CDR1 GTSNPN, CDR2 SVGIG (reference sequence). The CDR3 extends over 15 amino acids. The V gene lost 0 bases and the J gene lost 4 bases, with 15 bases spanning the gap. The CDR3 DNA is TGTGCCTGGAGTGTAAGGGGTTTACGACGCTATGGCTACACCTTC. Residues: CAWSVRGLRRYGYTF.

DNA for the CDR3: TGTGCCAGCAGTTTCTCGGACAGGGTCACAGATACGCAGTATTTT. It codes for CASSFSDRVTDTQYF. This rearrangement joins TRBV7-9 to TRBJ2-3; 8 positions match TRBD1. Per germline, CDR1 SEHNR and CDR2 FQNEAQ (reference sequence). The CDR3 totals 15 residues. V shed 6 bases, J shed 2 bases, and the junction held 7 bases outside the gene matches. The full variable domain, rest sourced from reference TRBV7-9 and TRBJ2-3, is DTGVSQNPRHKITKRGQNVTFRCDPISEHNRLYWYRQTLGQGPEFLTYFQNEAQLEKSRLLSDRFSAERPKGSFSTLEIQRTEQGDSAMYLCASSFSDRVTDTQYFGPGTRLTVL.

This chain joins TRBV2 and TRBJ2-1, with 13 bases identical to TRBD2. The germline gives CDR1 SNHLY, CDR2 FYNNEI. There are 16 residues in the CDR3. V was clipped by 4 bases and J by 8 bases; unmatched bases: 8. CDR3 in amino acids: CASSGGTSGRAYEQFF. The CDR3 DNA reads as TGTGCCAGCAGTGGCGGTACTAGCGGGAGGGCCTATGAGCAGTTCTTC.

The V gene is TRBV2, the J gene TRBJ2-1, with 7 bases identical to TRBD1. The CDR3 spans 13 residues. Germline V lookup: CDR1 SNHLY, CDR2 FYNNEI. Unmatched junction bases numbered 5, after V lost 6 bases and J lost 6 bases. CDR3 amino acids: CASRDRESNEQFF. The CDR3, as DNA: TGTGCCAGCAGAGACAGGGAAAGCAATGAGCAGTTCTTC.

The rearrangement uses TRBV5-8 and TRBJ2-1; D possibly corresponds to TRBD2 (7 bases). V gave up 8 bases and J gave up 7 bases, with 19 bases separating them. The CDR3 contains 14 residues. Germline-derived CDR1 and CDR2 are SGHTS and YDEGEE. CDR3: CARRREGGLNEQFF. In nucleotides, the CDR3 is TGTGCCAGACGAAGGGAGGGGGGCCTAAATGAGCAGTTCTTC.

The chain links TRBV12-5 to TRBJ1-5; D unclear. The length of the CDR3 is 13 residues. V lost 5 bases to trimming and J lost 7 bases, with 12 bases between them. Per germline, CDR1 LGHNT and CDR2 FRNRAP. The CDR3 sequence is CASGPEGGQPQHF. The CDR3 DNA sequence: TGTGCTAGTGGTCCTGAGGGAGGGCAGCCCCAGCATTTT.

This clone was counted a single time. The rearrangement links TRBV9 to TRBJ2-2; TRBD2 agrees at 7 bases. Germline V gives CDR1 SGDLS, CDR2 YYNGEE. V gave up 0 bases and J gave up 1 base; unmatched junction bases: 6. The CDR3 contains 17 residues. CDR3 coding DNA: TGTGCCAGCAGCGTAGTATGGGGGGGGGAGAACACCGGGGAGCTGTTTTTT. Amino acid sequence: CASSVVWGGENTGELFF.

This chain joins TRBV7-3 and TRBJ2-1; 9 positions match TRBD2. The V gene end was trimmed by 0 bases and the J gene end by 6 bases; junction bases not matched to a gene: 3. This CDR3 comprises 15 residues. The germline V gene encodes CDR1 SGHTA and CDR2 FQGTGA. Here the CDR3 reads CASSLTVSGGNEQFF. For the CDR3, the DNA is TGTGCCAGCAGCTTAACTGTTAGCGGGGGCAATGAGCAGTTCTTC.

V is TRBV5-1 and J is TRBJ2-1; 14 bases map to TRBD2. Germline V lookup: CDR1 SGHRS, CDR2 YFSETQ. The V segment lost 4 bases and the J segment 9 bases; nucleotides outside the gene matches: 12. The CDR3 extends over 17 amino acids. As DNA, the CDR3 is TGCGCCAGCAGCCAATCGGGACTAGCGGGGGTTTTTGGTGAGCAGTTCTTC. It yields the protein CASSQSGLAGVFGEQFF.

J is TRBJ1-1 and V is TRBV25-1, with TRBD1 as a possible D gene (6 bases). Germline CDR1 MGHDK, CDR2 SYGVNS. The CDR3 spans 13 residues. V gave up 3 bases and J gave up 6 bases, with 11 bases separating them. CDR3 nucleotides: TGTGCCAGCAGTGAGGGGGGGCTTGCTGAAGCTTTCTTT. It specifies CASSEGGLAEAFF.

The rearrangement joins TRBV9 to TRBJ1-6, with 12 bases fitting TRBD1. Germline trimming cut 5 bases from V and 7 bases from J; bases unmatched to any gene: 4. The CDR3 covers 15 residues. Germline V gene data show CDR1 as SGDLS and CDR2 as YYNGEE. For the CDR3, the DNA is TGTGCCAGCAGAATGGGGACAGGGGGCAATTCACCCCTCCACTTT. Its protein product is CASRMGTGGNSPLHF.

The rearrangement links TRBV27 to TRBJ1-2, with D possibly being TRBD1 (5 bases). This CDR3 region has 13 residues. V lost 7 bases to trimming and J lost 4 bases, with 13 bases between them. Germline CDR1 reads MNHEY; CDR2 reads SMNVEV (reference sequence). The CDR3 coding sequence is TGTGCCAGCATGCCAGGGTCGGGCTATGGCTACACCTTC. It codes for CASMPGSGYGYTF.

The chain couples TRBV5-4 to TRBJ2-7; 9 bases match TRBD1. Germline V gives CDR1 SGHNT, CDR2 YYREEE (reference sequence). Germline trimming cut 3 bases from V and 2 bases from J; bases unmatched to any gene: 6. CDR3 size: 15 residues. The DNA of the CDR3 is TGTGCCAGCAGCTCCGGGACAGGGACTCCCTACGAGCAGTACTTC. This codes for CASSSGTGTPYEQYF.

The rearrangement links TRBV7-9 to TRBJ1-4; weak D call: TRBD1 (6 bases). Germline CDR1 and CDR2: SEHNR and FQNEAQ (reference sequence). This CDR3 comprises 14 residues. V lost 5 bases and J lost 8, with 15 bases in between. CDR3 in DNA: TGTGCCAGCAGCCCCCGGGACAACCCCGAAAAACTGTTTTTT. This codes for CASSPRDNPEKLFF.

This chain links TRBV19 with TRBJ2-1, with D uncertain. From germline, CDR1 is LNHDA and CDR2 SQIVND (reference sequence). V lost 3 bases and J lost 0, with 6 bases in between. The CDR3 sequence is 14 residues long. The CDR3 nucleotides read TGTGCCAGTAGTATCACCAGCTCCTACAATGAGCAGTTCTTC. Its protein is CASSITSSYNEQFF.

Here the CDR3 reads CASSPPPGTLGDYEQYF. Written as DNA, the CDR3 is TGTGCCAGCAGCCCTCCCCCCGGGACACTGGGGGACTACGAGCAGTACTTC. V gene TRBV14 combines with J gene TRBJ2-7, with D possibly matching TRBD1 (6 bases). V lost 4 bases and J 3 bases, leaving 22 bases between the germline ends. The CDR3 runs to 17 residues. The germline CDR1 and CDR2 sequences are SGHDN and FVKESK.

The V and J genes are TRBV6-5 and TRBJ2-5, with D possibly matching TRBD2 (5 bases). The CDR3 is made up of 16 amino acids. V shed 0 bases and J shed 5 bases, with 16 bases lying between them. Germline assignment: CDR1 MNHEY and CDR2 SVGAGI. The DNA for the CDR3 is TGTGCCAGCAGTTACTCGAGTGTTCGGGGTGGTGAGACCCAGTACTTC. Translation gives CASSYSSVRGGETQYF.

The J gene is TRBJ1-4, the V gene TRBV4-1, with D possibly TRBD1 on 6 matching bases. V was clipped by 3 bases and J by 5 bases, with 13 bases between them. CDR3 length: 15 residues. CDR1 MGHRA and CDR2 YSYEKL come from the germline V gene. CDR3 sequence (DNA): TGCGCCAGCAGCCAGACAGGCGGGCGGAATGAAAAACTGTTTTTT. Translated, it gives CASSQTGGRNEKLFF.